Following are 9 T cell receptor beta chains from one sample sequenced in a study of shared clonotypes between healthy human individuals. The repertoire was sequenced with immunoSEQ multiplex PCR; TCRdb's copy has only in-frame clones and lacks some. The sample shows about 2.4 million clones, 80% to 95% of them seen only once. The sample consisted of naive CD4+ T cells from PBMCs. Subset reported: CD45RA+ positively selected. The origin of the receptors is a man between 18 and 29 years old in good health. Some clones in this sample may be carry-over from other donors' samples.

This chain connects TRBV18 to TRBJ1-3, with D tentatively TRBD1 (5 bases). Germline values: CDR1 KGHSH, CDR2 LQKENI. V lost 6 bases to trimming and J lost 6 bases, with 15 bases between them. CDR3 length equals 14 residues. CDR3 loop: CASSVADTINTIYF. The CDR3 DNA reads TGTGCCAGCTCGGTCGCGGACACTATAAACACCATATATTTT.

The chain links TRBV27 to TRBJ2-7; 8 bases match TRBD1. V trimming: 8 bases; J trimming: 2 bases; junction bases outside the gene matches: 11. This CDR3 contains 15 residues. Looked up from germline, CDR1 is MNHEY and CDR2 is SMNVEV (reference sequence). This CDR3 reads CASDSGAGGPYEQYF. The DNA of the CDR3 is TGTGCCAGCGATTCAGGGGCAGGGGGCCCCTACGAGCAGTACTTC.

The rearrangement uses TRBV6-5 and TRBJ1-1; D ambiguous. From germline, CDR1 is MNHEY and CDR2 SVGAGI. The germline V and J ends were trimmed by 8 bases and 1 base, with 17 bases remaining between them. This CDR3 contains 15 residues. The CDR3 sequence is CASCPFAYGNTEAFF. Written as DNA, the CDR3 is TGTGCCAGCTGTCCGTTCGCCTACGGGAACACTGAAGCTTTCTTT.

The chain carries TRBV10-3 and TRBJ2-7; 11 nucleotides agree with TRBD2. The CDR3 loop spans 16 amino acids. V was clipped by 10 bases and J by 6 bases; unmatched bases: 17. The germline CDR1 and CDR2 sequences are ENHRY and SYGVKD. The CDR3 nucleotides are TGTGCCACAGCGGGGCCTAGCGGGGGGTCGGAGGGCGAGCAGTACTTC. Translated, it gives CATAGPSGGSEGEQYF.

J is TRBJ2-2 and V is TRBV7-3; D gene uncertain. From germline, CDR1 is SGHTA and CDR2 FQGTGA. This CDR3 is 16 amino acids long. Trimming removed 5 bases from V and 2 bases from J, with 15 bases in between. In nucleotides, the CDR3 is TGTGCCAGCAGCGCCTTAGGGCAGAGAAACACCGGGGAGCTGTTTTTT. The encoded protein is CASSALGQRNTGELFF.

The V gene is TRBV6-5, the J gene TRBJ2-3; D is ambiguous. The CDR3 runs to 16 residues. Trimming pared 0 bases from V and 2 bases from J, leaving 12 bases between. CDR1 MNHEY and CDR2 SVGAGI come from the germline V gene. The CDR3 DNA reads as TGTGCCAGCAGTTACTCGGCCCACCCCCTCACAGATACGCAGTATTTT. Its protein product is CASSYSAHPLTDTQYF.

The chain recombines TRBV5-1 with TRBJ2-5, with 7 bases matching TRBD2. The CDR3 loop spans 17 amino acids. The V segment lost 5 bases and the J segment 3 bases; nucleotides outside the gene matches: 16. CDR1 is SGHRS and CDR2 is YFSETQ in the germline V gene. CDR3 DNA sequence: TGCGCCAGCAGTGAGGGGCAGGGCGGGAGACCGGAAGAGACCCAGTACTTC. It codes for CASSEGQGGRPEETQYF.

The chain is built from TRBV28 and TRBJ2-1; D gene unclear. Trimming pared 7 bases from V and 8 bases from J, leaving 18 bases between. Germline V CDR1 and CDR2: MDHEN, SYDVKM. The CDR3 has 14 amino acids. CDR3 residues: CASTPADHKDEQFF. CDR3 nucleotide sequence: TGTGCCAGCACCCCGGCTGACCACAAGGATGAGCAGTTCTTC.

The gene calls are TRBV6-5 and TRBJ2-7; D gene uncertain. The CDR3 contains 14 residues. The germline V gene encodes CDR1 MNHEY and CDR2 SVGAGI. V lost 6 bases and J lost 1, with 13 bases in between. DNA of the CDR3: TGTGCCAGCAGCCAGACGCACGGATCCTACGAGCAGTACTTC. Amino acid sequence: CASSQTHGSYEQYF.